This TCR beta chain was sequenced during a study of blood T cell repertoires in COVID-19 (TCRdb year 2020). For the study in its entirety: The collaborator samples originated in the United States, Italy and Spain and spanned the acute and convalescent phases of COVID-19. A de-identified subject ID, COVID-19 status, age in years and sex were almost always included in the sample metadata. The prospective study material was composed of cDNA or gDNA derived from T cells, B-cell-depleted T cells, or PBMCs. The dataset comprised deeply sampled blood TCRbeta repertoires from subjects exposed to, actively infected with, or recovered from COVID-19. Where available, HLA class I and class II types were obtained from metadata supplied by the sample provider rather than from assay-based typing. The repertoires were made available in a free public database intended to serve as a resource for research on the immune response to SARS-CoV-2. The samples were drawn from the first 160 participants of the ongoing ImmuneRACE study and from 1,200 or so subjects provided by 6 global collaborators. Overall results and qualifications from the work: How much clinical and demographic metadata was included differed by source and by participant, and the metadata was provided uncurated.

The immunoSEQ Assay, a bias-controlled multiplex PCR, was used to amplify TCRbeta CDR3 regions from genomic DNA. The original methods were these. Within the assay, amplification of reference gene primers was used to estimate how many nucleated cells each sample contained. To quantify the absolute abundance of each unique TCRbeta CDR3 rearrangement, sequence reads were collapsed and filtered. For each sample, productive Simpson clonality was calculated as the square root of Simpson's diversity index across productive rearrangements. The table was pulled from immuneACCESS by TCRdb, which kept in-frame rearrangements only. Such tables lose some clones; where checked, under half of the loss comes from unresolved V genes, and the rest has no known cause. That table supplies the V and J calls and clone size; D and trimming were determined from the DNA. The sample yields roughly 330,000 clones; roughly 87% were counted once. Less than 6% of the sample rests with the top ten.

V is pruned by 3 bases and J by 4 bases, leaving 8 bases of the junction without a gene match. Its CDR3 holds 15 amino acids, cysteine through phenylalanine. The DNA shown is the 45-base CDR3, in frame from base 1. CDR1 and CDR2, per the germline V gene, are LGHNA and YSLEER. About this clone: Which antigen it targets is not known. No base-level quality is on record; no much larger clone is a single base apart.

Enrolling through a virtual design, the prospective study's participants ranged in age from roughly 18 to 89 years and lived across around 25 United States geographic areas. In the prospective study, participants were assigned to cohorts based on the clinical history participants reported in a screening survey and a study questionnaire. For ImmuneRACE Cohort 3, a participant was defined as recovered based on two consecutive negative NP/OP PCR tests, clearance by a healthcare professional, or resolution of symptoms. Mobile phlebotomists in the prospective study collected whole blood, serum and a nasopharyngeal or oropharyngeal swab from every participant. Prospective study participants could optionally give additional blood draws and questionnaires over an approximately two-month period. Blood samples from the prospective study were shipped frozen or at room temperature prior to DNA extraction.

The material sequenced was PBMCs or T cells enriched from blood (not recorded which). The chain employs TRBV4-3 and TRBJ2-7, and 8 junctional nucleotides match TRBD1. This clonotype originated in a woman under 40 who had recovered from COVID-19. CDR3 region: CASSQNVGQGYEQYF. The nucleotide sequence is given as TGCGCCAGCAGCCAGAATGTCGGACAGGGTTACGAGCAGTACTTC.